This note documents a single T cell receptor (beta chain) sequence. Its antigen is unidentified. The CDR3 end falls 3 residues outside the read, so it is completed with the germline J gene. These data originate in a study of T cells in women clearing cervical HPV infection. Study-level background: Controls' single incident HPV16 infection cleared within 12 months without precancer. Only a few women had HLA typing results available. Controls gave blood once infection was undetectable; cases at lesion identification. Study outcomes and limitations: TRBV6-7 abundance was lower in cases than controls (around 0.11% versus 0.15%).

Here immunoSEQ multiplex PCR was the method, and the copy in TCRdb shows in-frame clones only, minus some. This repertoire includes some 24,000 clones. Germline values: CDR1 WSHSY, CDR2 SAAADI. The CDR3 is made up of 15 amino acids. Trimming pared 3 bases from V and 6 bases from J, leaving 16 bases between. This sequence joins TRBV10-2 and TRBJ2-3; D perhaps matches TRBD2 (6 bases). This TCR came from a woman aged 18 to 69 with a cervical HPV16 infection that either progressed to CIN3+ or cleared (not recorded which). The specimen sequenced was blood buffy coat. CDR3 bases read: TGCGCCAGCAGTGATTATGGGACTTCTTGGGATACG. The encoded protein is CASSDYGTSWDT. The complete CDR3 protein is CASSDYGTSWDTQYF.